The rows below give T cell receptor beta chains drawn from one sample of a study of blood T cells in healthy people across ages. TCRdb ran MiXCR on the 5' RACE reads and lists one entry per CDR3 protein. The sample lists about 810,000 distinct CDR3 sequences, about 37% seen once, with roughly 13% in the top ten. The sequenced material came from blood. All receptors come from a young man in good health. The CDR3 runs from the conserved cysteine through the conserved F or W. D genes are given only for firm matches. Clone size is stated in some rows and not others, as once, few, many or a class when expanded.

clone size	V gene	J gene	D gene	CDR3 DNA	CDR3 protein
NA	TRBV10-3	TRBJ2-3	NA	TGTGCCATCAGTGGAATGGACGCGCTCACAGATACGCAGTATTTT	CAISGMDALTDTQYF
few	TRBV30	TRBJ1-5	NA	TGTGCCTGGAGCCGTCAAAGGACCCATGGGCAGCCCCAGCATTTT	CAWSRQRTHGQPQHF
NA	TRBV4-3	TRBJ1-1	NA	TGCGCCAGCAGCCAAGACGGCGGAACGAACACTGAAGCTTTCTTT	CASSQDGGTNTEAFF
NA	TRBV20-1	TRBJ1-4	NA	TGCAGTGCTAGAGAACCAGGACTGGCCGGGGAAAAACTGTTTTTT	CSAREPGLAGEKLFF
NA	TRBV13	TRBJ2-1	NA	TGTGCCAGCAGCTCGGGGGACCTCTCCCGTTACAATGAGCAGTTCTTC	CASSSGDLSRYNEQFF
NA	TRBV7-7	TRBJ2-1	TRBD1	TGTGCTAGCAGCCTTGGGTTTGGGGACAGGGAAGGGTTCAATGAGCAGTTCTTC	CASSLGFGDREGFNEQFF
NA	TRBV6-2/TRBV6-3	TRBJ2-2	NA	TGTGCCAGCAGTTCCCTACAGGGAGACACCGGGGAGCTGTTTTTT	CASSSLQGDTGELFF
NA	TRBV12-3/TRBV12-4	TRBJ2-2	NA	TGTGCCAGCAGTCGGAGGGCGGGGGACACGAACACCGGGGAGCTGTTTTTT	CASSRRAGDTNTGELFF
many	TRBV6-6	TRBJ2-1	NA	TGTGCCAGCAGTTACCGGTCGGACGAGCAGTTCTTC	CASSYRSDEQFF
many	TRBV20-1	TRBJ2-1	TRBD1	TGCAGTGCTGGACAGGGGGGAAATGAGCAGTTCTTC	CSAGQGGNEQFF
NA	TRBV7-2	TRBJ1-1	TRBD1	TGTGCCAGCAGCTTAGGGGACAGAGAAGCTTTCTTT	CASSLGDREAFF
NA	TRBV7-9	TRBJ1-1	TRBD1	TGTGCCAGCAGTCGGACAGGGTTAGAGGAAGCTTTCTTT	CASSRTGLEEAFF
NA	TRBV4-2	TRBJ2-3	NA	TGTGCCAGCAGCTCCGCTGGGGGACGGAGCACAGATACGCAGTATTTT	CASSSAGGRSTDTQYF
NA	TRBV5-6	TRBJ1-1	NA	TGTGCCAGCAGCCAGATCAACGGAGCTGAAGCTTTCTTT	CASSQINGAEAFF
few	TRBV6-6	TRBJ1-2	TRBD1	TGTGCCAGCAGTTCTGGGACAGGGAAGGGCGATTACACCTTC	CASSSGTGKGDYTF
NA	TRBV20-1	TRBJ1-2	NA	TGCAGTGCTGGCTTTACGTCTACTCCCGGCTACACCTTC	CSAGFTSTPGYTF
NA	TRBV7-2	TRBJ2-7	TRBD1	TGTGCCAGCAGCATGGGGACAGGGCGGTCCGAGCAGTACTTC	CASSMGTGRSEQYF
NA	TRBV12-3/TRBV12-4	TRBJ2-3	NA	TGTGCCAGCAGGCTTAACGGGGGGCCCACAGATACGCAGTATTTT	CASRLNGGPTDTQYF
once	TRBV30	TRBJ2-5	NA	TGTGCCTGGACAGGATGGTACGCAGAGGCCCAGTACTTC	CAWTGWYAEAQYF
many	TRBV20-1	TRBJ2-3	NA	TGCAGTGCTAGACAGGGCGGTAGCACAGATACGCAGTATTTT	CSARQGGSTDTQYF
NA	TRBV10-3	TRBJ2-5	NA	TGTGCCATCAGAGGGAGGAGGAATCAAGAGACCCAGTACTTC	CAIRGRRNQETQYF
many	TRBV7-2	TRBJ1-5	NA	TGTGCCAGCAGCTTAGGACAGGCGATCAATCAGCCCCAGCATTTT	CASSLGQAINQPQHF
NA	TRBV6-2/TRBV6-3	TRBJ1-1	NA	TGTGCCAGCAGTTACGCCATTGGCAGGAACACTGAAGCTTTCTTT	CASSYAIGRNTEAFF
NA	TRBV7-2	TRBJ2-5	NA	TGTGCCAGCAGCTTGGGGTTTAGTCCCGGGAAGACCCAGTACTTC	CASSLGFSPGKTQYF
NA	TRBV20-1	TRBJ1-2	TRBD1	TGCAGTGCTAGGATCGGTACAGGGGATGGCTACACCTTC	CSARIGTGDGYTF
NA	TRBV5-6	TRBJ2-5	NA	TGTGCCAGCAGCCCCGCGGGACAAGTCAACAATGAGCAGTACTTC	CASSPAGQVNNEQYF
NA	TRBV29-1	TRBJ2-7	TRBD2	TGCAGCGTTGTACGTAGCGGGGCCTACAATGAGCAGTACTTC	CSVVRSGAYNEQYF
NA	TRBV29-1	TRBJ1-3	NA	TGCAGCGTTGGTCAGCCAGTCTCTGGAAACACCATATATTTT	CSVGQPVSGNTIYF
NA	TRBV4-2	TRBJ2-7	TRBD1	TGTGCCAGCAGAAACGGACAGGGGAGCTCCTACGAGCAGTACTTC	CASRNGQGSSYEQYF
few	TRBV4-3	TRBJ1-1	NA	TGCGCCAGCAGCCAAGAAATGGCGGGCACTGAAGCTTTCTTT	CASSQEMAGTEAFF
NA	TRBV6-6	TRBJ2-3	NA	NA	CASSWGRGSTDTRYF
NA	TRBV27	TRBJ1-1	NA	TGTGCCAGCAGTTTACTGCAGGGGACGGTGACTGAAGCTTTCTTT	CASSLLQGTVTEAFF
few	TRBV20-1	TRBJ1-6	NA	TGCAGTGCTAGCGTACAGCTCTCCTATAATTCACCCCCCCACTTT	CSASVQLSYNSPPHF
few	TRBV12-3/TRBV12-4	TRBJ2-1	TRBD2	TGTGCCAGCAGCGCTTGGACTAGCGGACCCGAGCAGTTCTTC	CASSAWTSGPEQFF
NA	TRBV20-1	TRBJ1-1	NA	TGCAGTGCTAGAGACGCCAGGTTTTTGGGGGAAGCTTTCTTT	CSARDARFLGEAFF
many	TRBV29-1	TRBJ2-7	TRBD1	TGCAGCGTTGGGTGGACAGGGCCTACCGACGAGCAGTACTTC	CSVGWTGPTDEQYF
NA	TRBV6-2/TRBV6-3	TRBJ1-2	TRBD1	TGTGCCAGCAGTCGACCCGCAGGGGGCGGCTACACCTTC	CASSRPAGGGYTF
few	TRBV5-1	TRBJ2-1	TRBD2	TGCGCCAGCAGCCCAGAAGCGGGGACCTACAATGAGCAGTTCTTC	CASSPEAGTYNEQFF
NA	TRBV5-6	TRBJ2-7	TRBD1	TGTGCCAGCAGCTTGGGGACAGGCACGGCAGGCGAGCAGTACTTC	CASSLGTGTAGEQYF
NA	TRBV27	TRBJ2-7	NA	TGTGCCAGCCGACCGTACTCGCAGGGAAACGAGCAGTACTTC	CASRPYSQGNEQYF
few	TRBV20-1	TRBJ2-4	NA	TGCAGCACGGTGACAGGCACAATAAACATTCAGTACTTC	CSTVTGTINIQYF
once	TRBV12-3/TRBV12-4	TRBJ2-7	TRBD1	TGTGCCGGCAGTCCTAGGACAGGGGTCAATGAGCAGTACTTC	CAGSPRTGVNEQYF
NA	TRBV3-1	TRBJ1-6	NA	TGTGCCAGCAGCCAAGATTCGAGGAATTCACCCCCCCACTTT	CASSQDSRNSPPHF
NA	TRBV20-1	TRBJ2-1	NA	TGCAGTGCCCCGACTCTAAGCGGTAGCTCCTACAATGAGCAGTTCTTC	CSAPTLSGSSYNEQFF
many	TRBV29-1	TRBJ2-6	NA	TGCAGCGTTGAAGTGGGCGCTGGGGCCAACGTCCTGACTTTC	CSVEVGAGANVLTF